The 20 T cell receptor beta chains below were found in one sample sequenced in a study of shared clonotypes between healthy human individuals (TCRdb year 2020). The receptor library was made with the immunoSEQ multiplex PCR assay. TCRdb limited this immuneACCESS table to in-frame rearrangements with V and J called. A share of clones is missing; checked studies link under half to unresolved V genes, and the rest is unexplained. The sample data list fewer than 1.8 million clones, and approximately 98.5% of these were observed just once. The ten largest account for 0.36% of the sample. Sequenced: naive CD4+ T cells sorted from blood. Reading the label with the study, this specimen's cell subset or site is: CD45RA+ positively selected. The receptors were sampled from a man aged 30 to 45 in good health.

The rearrangement uses TRBV9 and TRBJ2-5; 10 bases fit TRBD1. The CDR3 has 14 amino acids. CDR1 and CDR2 from the germline V gene are SGDLS and YYNGEE. The V and J ends lost 4 bases and 4 bases, in that order; junction bases with no gene match: 4. The CDR3 bases are TGTGCCAGCAGCCAGGGGACAGGGGTAGAGACCCAGTACTTC. Translated: CASSQGTGVETQYF.

The chain joins TRBV2 to TRBJ2-3; tentatively, D is TRBD2 (5 bases). From germline, CDR1 is SNHLY and CDR2 FYNNEI. With 10 bases removed from V and 4 bases from J, the gap between germline ends came to 12 bases. The CDR3 is 12 amino acids. CDR3 sequence: CATGWAPDTQYF. CDR3 nucleotide sequence: TGTGCCACGGGGTGGGCCCCAGATACGCAGTATTTT.

The chain has TRBV28 and TRBJ1-4; tentatively, D is TRBD1 (6 bases). The CDR3 extends over 16 amino acids. Germline V lookup: CDR1 MDHEN, CDR2 SYDVKM. The V end was cut by 5 bases, the J end by 0 bases, with 13 bases between. This CDR3 reads CASSIETGATNEKLFF. The CDR3 DNA follows: TGTGCCAGCAGTATTGAGACAGGTGCAACTAATGAAAAACTGTTTTTT.

This rearrangement joins TRBV19 to TRBJ2-1; 13 bases align to TRBD2. Germline V lookup: CDR1 LNHDA, CDR2 SQIVND (reference sequence). The CDR3 sequence is 17 residues long. Losses at the gene ends were 4 bases for V and 3 bases for J; bases not matched to a gene: 6. The CDR3 spells CASSTGTSGKLYNEQFF. DNA of the CDR3: TGTGCCAGTAGTACCGGGACTAGCGGGAAGCTCTACAATGAGCAGTTCTTC. The variable domain in full, with the rest retrieved from reference TRBV19 and TRBJ2-1, is DGGITQSPKYLFRKEGQNVTLSCEQNLNHDAMYWYRQDPGQGLRLIYYSQIVNDFQKGDIAEGYSVSREKKESFPLTVTSAQKNPTAFYLCASSTGTSGKLYNEQFFGPGTRLTVL.

This clone was recorded only once. The V call is TRBV2, the J call TRBJ2-3; D gene uncertain. Germline lookup yields CDR1 SNHLY and CDR2 FYNNEI. The CDR3 contains 13 residues. The V gene lost 5 bases and the J gene lost 0 bases, with 6 bases spanning the gap. The CDR3 here is CASSKTSTDTQYF. For the CDR3, the DNA is TGTGCCAGCAGTAAGACCAGCACAGATACGCAGTATTTT. Full variable domain (missing parts from reference TRBV2 and TRBJ2-3): EPEVTQTPSHQVTQMGQEVILRCVPISNHLYFYWYRQILGQKVEFLVSFYNNEISEKSEIFDDQFSVERPDGSNFTLKIRSTKLEDSAMYFCASSKTSTDTQYFGPGTRLTVL.

The chain recombines TRBV7-8 with TRBJ2-3; tentative D call: TRBD2 (6 bases). Trimming took off 5 bases at V and 13 bases at J, with 22 bases between the two ends. Germline CDR1 is SGHVS and CDR2 is FQNEAQ. The CDR3 runs 14 residues. As DNA, the CDR3 is TGTGCCAGCAGCCCCCAACGGTTAACTAGCATCGAGTATTTT. The encoded protein is CASSPQRLTSIEYF.

This chain connects TRBV7-9 to TRBJ1-1; TRBD1 agrees at 7 bases. The ends lost 3 bases at V and 4 bases at J; junction bases unmatched: 5. The germline V gene has CDR1 SEHNR and CDR2 FQNEAQ (reference sequence). This CDR3 spans 14 amino acids. The CDR3 coding sequence is TGTGCCAGCAGCTTCACAGGGGCGGCCACTGAAGCTTTCTTT. Translated, it gives CASSFTGAATEAFF.

The chain recombines TRBV9 with TRBJ1-1; tentative D call: TRBD1 (5 bases). This CDR3 comprises 14 residues. The V gene's germline CDR1 is SGDLS and CDR2 YYNGEE. Trimming cost V 6 bases and J 1 base, with 13 bases left between them. This chain's CDR3 is CASTVGAQNTEAFF. DNA for the CDR3: TGTGCCAGCACAGTAGGGGCCCAGAACACTGAAGCTTTCTTT. Variable domain in full (rest from reference TRBV9 and TRBJ1-1): DSGVTQTPKHLITATGQRVTLRCSPRSGDLSVYWYQQSLDQGLQFLIQYYNGEERAKGNILERFSAQQFPDLHSELNLSSLELGDSALYFCASTVGAQNTEAFFGQGTRLTVV.

The rearrangement links TRBV7-2 to TRBJ1-1; D not resolved. Trimming removed 7 bases at V and 5 bases at J, with 17 bases between. In germline, CDR1 is SGHTA, CDR2 FQGNSA. The CDR3 loop spans 14 amino acids. The CDR3 sequence is CASTVEVKRTEAFF. CDR3 nucleotides: TGTGCCAGCACCGTGGAGGTGAAGAGGACTGAAGCTTTCTTT. Full variable domain (missing parts from reference TRBV7-2 and TRBJ1-1): GAGVSQSPSNKVTEKGKDVELRCDPISGHTALYWYRQSLGQGLEFLIYFQGNSAPDKSGLPSDRFSAERTGGSVSTLTIQRTQQEDSAVYLCASTVEVKRTEAFFGQGTRLTVV.

The chain carries TRBV27 and TRBJ1-2; no definite D call. Trimming removed 6 bases from V and 10 bases from J, with 18 bases in between. The germline gives CDR1 MNHEY, CDR2 SMNVEV (reference sequence). This CDR3 spans 13 amino acids. The CDR3 sequence is CASSPDFQEVYTF. CDR3 sequence (DNA): TGTGCCAGCAGCCCGGACTTTCAGGAGGTCTACACCTTC.

The genes are TRBV9 and TRBJ2-2; no clear D. CDR1 is SGDLS and CDR2 is YYNGEE in the germline V gene. V was cut by 4 bases and J by 3 bases, with 4 bases left in between. The CDR3 runs 12 residues. The CDR3 coding sequence is TGTGCCAGCAGCCAAGACACCGGGGAGCTGTTTTTT. This codes for CASSQDTGELFF. The complete variable domain, with remaining parts taken from reference TRBV9 and TRBJ2-2, reads DSGVTQTPKHLITATGQRVTLRCSPRSGDLSVYWYQQSLDQGLQFLIQYYNGEERAKGNILERFSAQQFPDLHSELNLSSLELGDSALYFCASSQDTGELFFGEGSRLTVL.

The DNA for the CDR3 is TGTGCCAGTCACAGGGAAGCGAACTATGGCTACACCTTC. This gives the protein CASHREANYGYTF. The chain employs TRBV2 and TRBJ1-2; TRBD1 is a possible D gene (6 bases). Germline V gene sequence: CDR1 SNHLY, CDR2 FYNNEI. V shed 9 bases and J shed 2 bases, with 13 bases lying between them. The CDR3 extends over 13 amino acids. Using reference TRBV2 and TRBJ1-2 for the parts outside the CDR3, the full variable domain is EPEVTQTPSHQVTQMGQEVILRCVPISNHLYFYWYRQILGQKVEFLVSFYNNEISEKSEIFDDQFSVERPDGSNFTLKIRSTKLEDSAMYFCASHREANYGYTFGSGTRLTVV.

J is TRBJ2-4 and V is TRBV5-4, with D possibly TRBD2 on 6 matching bases. V was pared by 2 bases and J by 2 bases, with 14 bases between. The germline V gene has CDR1 SGHNT and CDR2 YYREEE (reference sequence). The CDR3 has 16 amino acids. This CDR3 reads CASSLDGSVPKNIQYF. The CDR3 nucleotides read TGTGCCAGCAGCTTAGACGGGAGTGTCCCCAAAAACATTCAGTACTTC.

The chain joins TRBV2 to TRBJ1-5; 10 bases are a match to TRBD1. Germline V gene data show CDR1 as SNHLY and CDR2 as FYNNEI. V lost 5 bases and J lost 4; bases outside the gene matches: 2. The CDR3 totals 14 residues. The CDR3 bases are TGTGCCAGCAGTCGGGACAGGGGAAATCAGCCCCAGCATTTT. This codes for CASSRDRGNQPQHF.

V is TRBV18 and J is TRBJ2-5; no firm D call. Germline values: CDR1 KGHSH, CDR2 LQKENI. Trimming took off 2 bases at V and 3 bases at J, with 13 bases between the two ends. The CDR3 is made up of 15 amino acids. As DNA, the CDR3 is TGTGCCAGCTCACCATGGGGTTCCCGAAAAGAGACCCAGTACTTC. Amino acid sequence: CASSPWGSRKETQYF.

The chain is built from TRBV7-2 and TRBJ2-7, with a possible D match to TRBD1 (5 bases). The CDR3 is 12 amino acids. Between the trimmed V and J ends, which lost 1 base and 5 bases, there was a span of 6 bases. Germline assignment: CDR1 SGHTA and CDR2 FQGNSA. This chain's CDR3 is CASSLDRHEQYF. CDR3 nucleotides: TGTGCCAGCAGCTTAGACAGGCACGAGCAGTACTTC.

V usage is TRBV12-5 and J usage is TRBJ2-5; weak D call: TRBD1 (5 bases). The CDR3 sequence is 13 residues long. The germline V gene has CDR1 LGHNT and CDR2 FRNRAP. The V and J ends lost 1 base and 2 bases respectively, with 5 bases between them. This CDR3 is CASGLDRQETQYF. The CDR3 nucleotides read TGTGCTAGTGGTTTGGACAGGCAAGAGACCCAGTACTTC.

This chain links TRBV5-5 with TRBJ1-2, with TRBD1 identical over 9 bases. Germline V gives CDR1 SGHKS, CDR2 YYEKEE (reference sequence). The V and J ends lost 4 bases and 12 bases, in that order; junction bases with no gene match: 10. This CDR3 is built from 13 residues. The CDR3 bases are TGTGCCAGCAGCCCGGGAGGGACAGGGAGAAACACCTTC. It encodes CASSPGGTGRNTF.

The chain couples TRBV7-9 to TRBJ2-7; no definite D call. CDR1 is SEHNR and CDR2 is FQNEAQ in the germline V gene (reference sequence). This CDR3 is built from 17 residues. V was cut by 1 base and J by 4 bases, with 20 bases left in between. This CDR3 is CASSLEHIGSEKYEQYF. The CDR3 DNA reads as TGTGCCAGCAGCTTAGAACATATTGGCAGCGAGAAATACGAGCAGTACTTC. Using reference TRBV7-9 and TRBJ2-7 for the parts outside the CDR3, the full variable domain is DTGVSQNPRHKITKRGQNVTFRCDPISEHNRLYWYRQTLGQGPEFLTYFQNEAQLEKSRLLSDRFSAERPKGSFSTLEIQRTEQGDSAMYLCASSLEHIGSEKYEQYFGPGTRLTVT.

This clone was recorded once. The V and J genes are TRBV11-3 and TRBJ2-1; D gene ambiguous. Per germline, CDR1 SGHNT and CDR2 YENEEA. This CDR3 has 13 amino acids. With 4 bases removed from V and 4 bases from J, the gap between germline ends came to 8 bases. The CDR3 nucleotides are TGTGCCAGCAGCTCTCGAATGTACAATGAGCAGTTCTTC. Translation: CASSSRMYNEQFF.